This T cell receptor (beta chain) was sequenced for a study of CD4 and CD8 cells across lung adenocarcinoma regions. The patients had localized lung adenocarcinoma, a non-small cell subtype. The germline V gene encodes CDR1 MNHNS and CDR2 SASEGT. The CDR3 runs to 16 residues. MiXCR was run by TCRdb on the PCR reads, yielding one entry per CDR3 protein. The sample holds fewer than 11,000 distinct CDR3 sequences; over 45% are singletons and the top ten take 33%. Comment on this clonotype: At one end, the junction sequence differs from germline, possibly due to a read error.

The sequence came from a male donor with lung adenocarcinoma. The CD4 and CD8 labels of this study may be unreliable. The chain carries TRBV6-1 and TRBJ2-5; TRBD2 matches at 9 bases. The sample comprised CD8+ T cells from the margin of a lung tumor. The CDR3 nucleotides are TGTGCCAGCAGGGGCGGGGGGGGCCGGAGCACAGAGACCCAGTACTTT. Translated: CASRGGGGRSTETQYF.